This is a list of T cell receptor beta chains from one sample in a study of T cell responses to AZD1222 COVID-19 vaccine. TCRdb keeps only in-frame clones here, not all; method: immunoSEQ multiplex PCR. Of under 85,000 clones listed, 90% are singletons. The sample in question was peripheral blood, obtained 28 days after the second AZD1222 dose. Receptors were obtained from an adult who received the AZD1222 COVID-19 vaccine. Both conserved end residues are part of each CDR3. The order of the fields is J gene, D gene, V gene, clone size, CDR3 protein, CDR3 DNA. A D gene is named only where the DNA matches it firmly. Where a row states a size, it is once, few, many or the class of an expanded clone; other rows omit it.

>TRBJ2-7|TRBD1|TRBV7-9|.
CASSLGTGTYEQYF
TGTGCCAGCAGCTTGGGGACAGGGACCTACGAGCAGTACTTC
>TRBJ2-7|.|TRBV5-1|.
CASSLEPGLNEQYF
TGCGCCAGCAGCTTGGAACCGGGGCTCAACGAGCAGTACTTC
>TRBJ2-7|.|TRBV13|.
CASSLGPLPDGYEQYF
TGTGCCAGCAGCTTGGGGCCACTACCGGACGGCTACGAGCAGTACTTC
>TRBJ2-5|TRBD1|TRBV10-3|.
CAISDQGQGQETQYF
TGTGCCATCAGTGACCAGGGACAGGGACAAGAGACCCAGTACTTC
>TRBJ1-4|.|TRBV30|.
CAWSRGGEGEKLFF
TGTGCCTGGAGTCGAGGGGGTGAAGGTGAAAAACTGTTTTTT
>TRBJ1-1|TRBD1|TRBV6-2/TRBV6-3|.
CASSSSDRVGEAFF
TGTGCCAGCAGTTCCAGCGACAGGGTTGGTGAAGCTTTCTTT
>TRBJ2-7|.|TRBV1|.
CTSSQAIKGRPGEQYF
TGCACCAGCAGCCAGGCCATCAAGGGACGACCTGGCGAGCAGTACTTC
>TRBJ2-1|.|TRBV29-1|.
CSVARPSSYNEQFF
TGCAGCGTTGCCAGACCGAGCTCCTACAATGAGCAGTTCTTC
>TRBJ2-7|.|TRBV28|.
CASKTGGYEQYF
TGTGCCAGCAAGACAGGAGGATACGAGCAGTACTTC
>TRBJ2-1|TRBD2|TRBV11-2|.
CASSRLAGVGEQFF
TGTGCCAGCAGCCGATTAGCGGGAGTAGGAGAGCAGTTCTTC
>TRBJ1-3|.|TRBV3-1/TRBV3-2|once
CASSPGSRAIYF
TGTGCCAGCAGCCCGGGGTCACGGGCCATATATTTT
>TRBJ1-5|.|TRBV2|.
CASSGSNSNQPQHF
TGTGCCAGCAGTGGCTCCAATAGCAATCAGCCCCAGCATTTT
>TRBJ2-5|TRBD1|TRBV7-9|few
CASSPPPGGGETQYF
TGTGCCAGCAGCCCGCCCCCAGGGGGCGGTGAGACCCAGTACTTC
>TRBJ2-5|.|TRBV30|.
CAWSVVHGFSETQYF
TGTGCCTGGAGTGTAGTTCATGGGTTCTCAGAGACCCAGTACTTC
>TRBJ2-5|.|TRBV5-6|.
CASSEGRGAGRETQYF
TGTGCCAGCAGCGAGGGCAGGGGAGCAGGGCGAGAGACCCAGTACTTC
>TRBJ1-2|.|TRBV7-8|.
CASSLSDYGYTF
TGTGCCAGCAGCTTATCCGACTATGGCTACACCTTC
>TRBJ1-1|.|TRBV13|.
CASSLGGGTYAEAFF
TGTGCCAGCAGCTTAGGTGGGGGGACCTACGCTGAAGCTTTCTTT
>TRBJ1-6|.|TRBV6-5|.
CASSYGRGDSPLHF
TGTGCCAGCAGTTACGGCAGGGGAGATTCACCCCTCCACTTT
>TRBJ1-4|TRBD1|TRBV3-1/TRBV3-2|.
CASSQSGGREKLFF
TGTGCCAGCAGCCAATCAGGGGGTAGGGAAAAACTGTTTTTT
>TRBJ2-7|.|TRBV6-2/TRBV6-3|.
CASSSRTDSYEQYF
TGTGCCAGCAGTAGCCGGACAGACTCCTACGAGCAGTACTTC
>TRBJ1-5|.|TRBV10-2|.
CASSGGDQPQHF
TGCGCCAGCAGCGGCGGGGATCAGCCCCAGCATTTT
>TRBJ2-5|.|TRBV3-1/TRBV3-2|.
CASSPLDRQETQYF
TGTGCCAGCAGCCCCCTAGACAGGCAAGAGACCCAGTACTTC
>TRBJ2-5|.|TRBV2|.
CASSDGTYQETQYF
TGTGCCAGCAGTGACGGGACATACCAAGAGACCCAGTACTTC
>TRBJ1-2|.|TRBV7-9|.
CASSLGPRYGYTF
TGTGCCAGCAGCTTAGGGCCGCGATATGGCTACACCTTC
>TRBJ1-1|.|TRBV10-3|.
CAISEDLTSSNTEAFF
TGTGCCATCAGTGAGGATCTTACCAGTTCGAACACTGAAGCTTTCTTT
>TRBJ1-5|.|TRBV19|once
CASTPGDTLNQPQHF
TGTGCCAGTACCCCAGGGGACACACTTAATCAGCCCCAGCATTTT
>TRBJ1-1|TRBD1|TRBV29-1|.
CSVVQGGTEAFF
TGCAGCGTGGTACAGGGGGGCACTGAAGCTTTCTTT
>TRBJ1-2|TRBD1|TRBV4-2|few
CASSQGTGGYGYTF
TGTGCCAGCAGCCAAGGGACAGGGGGGTATGGCTACACCTTC
>TRBJ1-1|.|TRBV7-2|.
CASSARGGTEAFF
TGTGCCAGCAGCGCCCGGGGGGGGACTGAAGCTTTCTTT
>TRBJ2-7|TRBD2|TRBV4-3|.
CASSQDAGLARYEQYF
TGCGCCAGCAGCCAAGACGCGGGACTAGCTCGATACGAGCAGTACTTC
>TRBJ1-1|.|TRBV7-9|.
CASSLYLQGFF
TGTGCCAGCAGCTTATACTTGCAGGGTTTCTTT
>TRBJ2-5|.|TRBV11-3|.
CASSLASRRETQYF
TGTGCCAGCAGCTTAGCCTCTAGAAGAGAGACCCAGTACTTC
>TRBJ1-1|.|TRBV7-5|.
CARSLTEDPAEAFF
TGTGCCAGAAGCTTAACGGAGGATCCCGCTGAAGCTTTCTTT
>TRBJ1-2|TRBD1|TRBV23-1|.
CASSRLEAGGHGYGYTF
TGCGCCAGCAGTCGCCTTGAAGCAGGGGGCCACGGCTATGGCTACACCTTC
>TRBJ1-1|.|TRBV12-3/TRBV12-4|.
CASSLSVNTEAFF
TGTGCCAGCAGTTTATCCGTGAACACTGAAGCTTTCTTT
>TRBJ1-3|.|TRBV12-3/TRBV12-4|.
CASSLEVENTIYF
TGTGCCAGCAGTTTAGAGGTAGAAAACACCATATATTTT
>TRBJ1-2|TRBD1|TRBV6-5|.
CASSRQGAYGYTF
TGTGCCAGCAGTCGTCAGGGGGCATATGGCTACACCTTC
>TRBJ2-3|.|TRBV19|once
CASNDARAADTQYF
TGTGCCAGTAATGATGCCAGGGCGGCAGATACGCAGTATTTT
>TRBJ2-3|.|TRBV4-3|.
CASSQGVDTQYF
TGCGCCAGCAGCCAAGGGGTAGATACGCAGTATTTT
>TRBJ2-2|.|TRBV27|.
CASSGGQNTGELFF
TGTGCCAGCAGCGGCGGTCAGAACACCGGGGAGCTGTTTTTT
>TRBJ1-2|.|TRBV19|.
CASSTQVGRQPYGYTF
TGTGCCAGTAGTACCCAAGTCGGACGACAACCTTATGGCTACACCTTC
>TRBJ1-2|TRBD1|TRBV5-4|.
CASSRPKTGEEGYTF
TGTGCCAGCAGCCGACCGAAGACAGGGGAAGAAGGCTACACCTTC
>TRBJ2-7|.|TRBV2|.
CASSEVIRYEQYF
TGTGCCAGCAGTGAAGTCATCCGATACGAGCAGTACTTC
>TRBJ2-7|.|TRBV18|.
CASSPPLRSSYEQYF
TGTGCCAGCTCACCACCTTTGCGGAGCTCCTACGAGCAGTACTTC
>TRBJ2-3|.|TRBV4-2|.
CASSSGRGQYF
TGTGCCAGCAGTTCAGGGCGCGGGCAGTATTTT
>TRBJ2-7|.|TRBV7-3|.
CASSLTRQDEQYF
TGTGCCAGCAGCTTAACACGTCAGGACGAGCAGTACTTC
>TRBJ2-1|.|TRBV7-2|.
CASSSRGNEQFF
TGTGCCAGCAGCTCTCGTGGCAATGAGCAGTTCTTC
>TRBJ2-1|.|TRBV5-1|.
CASSRAASSYNEQFF
TGCGCCAGCAGCCGGGCTGCAAGCTCCTACAATGAGCAGTTCTTC
>TRBJ2-5|TRBD1|TRBV2|.
CASSPDRGQETQYF
TGTGCCAGCAGTCCCGACAGGGGGCAGGAGACCCAGTACTTC
>TRBJ2-1|.|TRBV5-1|.
CASSLDKGTNQFF
TGCGCCAGCAGCTTGGATAAAGGGACAAACCAGTTCTTC
>TRBJ1-1|TRBD1|TRBV18|.
CASSPRQGTNTEAFF
TGTGCCAGCTCACCCCGACAGGGTACGAACACTGAAGCTTTCTTT
>TRBJ1-2|.|TRBV7-8|.
CASSLAGPPGYTF
TGTGCCAGCAGCTTAGCGGGACCTCCGGGCTACACCTTC
>TRBJ2-3|TRBD2|TRBV30|.
CAWSPPGGRRDTQYF
TGTGCCTGGAGCCCCCCCGGCGGGAGAAGAGATACGCAGTATTTT
>TRBJ1-5|.|TRBV19|.
CASSRGTGLGNQPQHF
TGTGCCAGTAGTCGAGGAACGGGGCTCGGCAATCAGCCCCAGCATTTT
>TRBJ2-5|TRBD1|TRBV19|.
CASARDSQETQYF
TGTGCCAGTGCCCGGGACAGTCAAGAGACCCAGTACTTC
>TRBJ1-1|.|TRBV2|once
CASSRGPGETEAFF
TGTGCCAGCAGTAGAGGTCCGGGGGAAACTGAAGCTTTCTTT
>TRBJ2-1|.|TRBV5-4|.
CASSPQGYNEQFF
TGTGCCAGCAGCCCACAGGGCTACAATGAGCAGTTCTTC